This is a list of T cell receptor beta chains from one sample in a study of OX40 agonist ivuxolimab in advanced cancers. Method: immunoSEQ multiplex PCR; TCRdb's copy keeps in-frame clones and lacks some. This sample has approximately 70,000 clones, with 65% to 90% found just once. Sample: CD4+ or CD8+ T cells sorted from blood, taken in a trial of the OX40 agonist ivuxolimab. The receptors originated from an adult with an advanced solid tumor such as melanoma, head and neck, liver or kidney cancer. Each CDR3 is given with its conserved first and last residue. Each record gives: D gene, V gene, clone size, J gene, CDR3 protein, CDR3 DNA. The D gene is left open where the match is weak. Expanded clones are given a class, and other clones once, few, many or no size at all.

d_gene: TRBD1
v_gene: TRBV5-1
abundance: -
j_gene: TRBJ1-1
CDR3aa: CASSFQTGGTEAFF
CDR3nt: TGCGCCAGCAGCTTCCAGACAGGGGGCACTGAAGCTTTCTTT

d_gene: TRBD1
v_gene: TRBV18
abundance: -
j_gene: TRBJ1-5
CDR3aa: CASSAGTGSNQPQHF
CDR3nt: TGTGCCAGCTCAGCCGGGACAGGGAGCAATCAGCCCCAGCATTTT

d_gene: -
v_gene: TRBV27
abundance: -
j_gene: TRBJ1-2
CDR3aa: CASSQAPGGKSYGYTF
CDR3nt: TGTGCCAGCAGCCAAGCCCCGGGGGGAAAGAGCTATGGCTACACCTTC

d_gene: -
v_gene: TRBV11-1
abundance: -
j_gene: TRBJ2-5
CDR3aa: CASSLARPGEQYF
CDR3nt: TGTGCCAGCAGCTTAGCGCGGCCAGGGGAGCAGTACTTC

d_gene: -
v_gene: TRBV25-1
abundance: -
j_gene: TRBJ1-1
CDR3aa: CASSDGGGKAFF
CDR3nt: TGTGCCAGCAGTGATGGGGGCGGAAAAGCTTTCTTT

d_gene: -
v_gene: TRBV7-8
abundance: -
j_gene: TRBJ1-1
CDR3aa: CASSSREGDTEAFF
CDR3nt: TGTGCCAGCAGCTCCCGGGAGGGTGACACTGAAGCTTTCTTT

d_gene: -
v_gene: TRBV4-1
abundance: -
j_gene: TRBJ1-1
CDR3aa: CASSQEWGRGTEAFF
CDR3nt: TGCGCCAGCAGCCAAGAGTGGGGGCGCGGCACTGAAGCTTTCTTT

d_gene: -
v_gene: TRBV27
abundance: few
j_gene: TRBJ1-5
CDR3aa: CASRNSGHSNQPQHF
CDR3nt: TGTGCCAGCAGGAACTCAGGGCACAGCAATCAGCCCCAGCATTTT

d_gene: -
v_gene: TRBV11-2
abundance: -
j_gene: TRBJ1-2
CDR3aa: CASSLAATDYGYTF
CDR3nt: TGTGCCAGCAGCTTAGCGGCGACAGACTATGGCTACACCTTC

d_gene: -
v_gene: TRBV18
abundance: -
j_gene: TRBJ1-1
CDR3aa: CASSPGSRAFHTEAFF
CDR3nt: TGTGCCAGCTCACCAGGATCCCGGGCGTTTCACACTGAAGCTTTCTTT

d_gene: -
v_gene: TRBV7-8
abundance: -
j_gene: TRBJ2-7
CDR3aa: CASSPPARGSSYEQYF
CDR3nt: TGTGCCAGCAGCCCGCCGGCCCGGGGGAGCTCCTACGAGCAGTACTTC

d_gene: -
v_gene: TRBV7-9
abundance: few
j_gene: TRBJ1-1
CDR3aa: CASSLREGTEAFF
CDR3nt: TGTGCCAGCAGCTTGAGGGAAGGAACTGAAGCTTTCTTT

d_gene: -
v_gene: TRBV7-2
abundance: -
j_gene: TRBJ1-1
CDR3aa: CASSKGRNTEAFF
CDR3nt: TGTGCCAGCAGCAAGGGACGTAACACTGAAGCTTTCTTT

d_gene: -
v_gene: TRBV30
abundance: -
j_gene: TRBJ1-6
CDR3aa: CAWSRDITPSSPLHF
CDR3nt: TGTGCCTGGAGCAGGGATATAACCCCCAGTTCACCCCTCCACTTT

d_gene: TRBD1
v_gene: TRBV30
abundance: -
j_gene: TRBJ1-4
CDR3aa: CAWTPGGASNEKLFF
CDR3nt: TGTGCCTGGACCCCAGGGGGCGCTTCTAATGAAAAACTGTTTTTT

d_gene: TRBD1
v_gene: TRBV6-1
abundance: -
j_gene: TRBJ1-2
CDR3aa: CASRRTGTGYTF
CDR3nt: TGTGCCAGCAGGAGGACAGGGACCGGCTACACCTTC

d_gene: -
v_gene: TRBV7-9
abundance: -
j_gene: TRBJ1-1
CDR3aa: CASSLAMAGVGAFF
CDR3nt: TGTGCCAGCAGCTTAGCGATGGCAGGGGTCGGAGCTTTCTTT

d_gene: -
v_gene: TRBV2
abundance: -
j_gene: TRBJ1-2
CDR3aa: CASSPLLANYGYTF
CDR3nt: TGTGCCAGCAGCCCCCTTCTGGCTAACTATGGCTACACCTTC

d_gene: -
v_gene: TRBV5-1
abundance: -
j_gene: TRBJ1-2
CDR3aa: CASSLIAVPSGSFGYTF
CDR3nt: TGCGCCAGCAGCTTGATAGCGGTTCCTAGTGGGAGTTTTGGCTACACCTTC

d_gene: -
v_gene: TRBV10-3
abundance: -
j_gene: TRBJ1-1
CDR3aa: CAISPRSGTENTEAFF
CDR3nt: TGTGCCATCAGTCCGAGATCCGGGACGGAGAACACTGAAGCTTTCTTT

d_gene: TRBD1
v_gene: TRBV11-2
abundance: few
j_gene: TRBJ1-1
CDR3aa: CASSSATGRTEAFF
CDR3nt: TGTGCCAGCAGCTCCGCGACAGGGAGGACTGAAGCTTTCTTT

d_gene: -
v_gene: TRBV19
abundance: -
j_gene: TRBJ2-7
CDR3aa: CASSISPVYEQYF
CDR3nt: TGTGCCAGTAGTATCTCTCCGGTCTACGAGCAGTACTTC

d_gene: -
v_gene: TRBV21-1
abundance: once
j_gene: TRBJ2-7
CDR3aa: CASSKGASDRGMSYEQYF
CDR3nt: TGTGCCAGCAGCAAAGGGGCTTCCGACAGGGGGATGTCCTACGAGCAGTACTTC

d_gene: -
v_gene: TRBV29-1
abundance: -
j_gene: TRBJ1-2
CDR3aa: CSVHLTSGPTNYGYTF
CDR3nt: TGCAGCGTCCATTTAACCTCCGGGCCGACTAACTATGGCTACACCTTC

d_gene: TRBD1
v_gene: TRBV19
abundance: -
j_gene: TRBJ2-2
CDR3aa: CASSPQGRTGGTGELFF
CDR3nt: TGTGCCAGTAGCCCCCAGGGTCGGACAGGGGGTACCGGGGAGCTGTTTTTT

d_gene: TRBD1
v_gene: TRBV30
abundance: -
j_gene: TRBJ2-7
CDR3aa: CAWLNRDRGTYEQYF
CDR3nt: TGTGCCTGGCTGAACCGGGACAGGGGGACTTACGAGCAGTACTTC

d_gene: -
v_gene: TRBV4-2
abundance: -
j_gene: TRBJ1-5
CDR3aa: CASSQEGGNQPQHF
CDR3nt: TGTGCCAGCAGCCAAGAAGGCGGCAATCAGCCCCAGCATTTT

d_gene: -
v_gene: TRBV6-4
abundance: -
j_gene: TRBJ2-3
CDR3aa: CASSEGGTYLDTQYF
CDR3nt: TGTGCCAGCAGTGAAGGTGGGACGTACTTGGATACGCAGTATTTT

d_gene: TRBD1
v_gene: TRBV29-1
abundance: -
j_gene: TRBJ2-5
CDR3aa: CSVNRGQETQYF
CDR3nt: TGCAGCGTTAACAGGGGACAAGAGACCCAGTACTTC

d_gene: TRBD1
v_gene: TRBV5-1
abundance: -
j_gene: TRBJ2-2
CDR3aa: CASSKTGTGLGTGELFF
CDR3nt: TGCGCCAGCAGCAAAACCGGGACAGGATTAGGCACCGGGGAGCTGTTTTTT

d_gene: -
v_gene: TRBV10-2
abundance: few
j_gene: TRBJ2-3
CDR3aa: CASQDQADTQYF
CDR3nt: TGCGCCAGCCAGGACCAAGCAGATACGCAGTATTTT

d_gene: -
v_gene: TRBV19
abundance: -
j_gene: TRBJ1-1
CDR3aa: CASSMRVEAFF
CDR3nt: TGTGCCAGTAGTATGCGGGTTGAAGCTTTCTTT

d_gene: -
v_gene: TRBV5-4
abundance: -
j_gene: TRBJ2-2
CDR3aa: CASSPVLGTGELFF
CDR3nt: TGTGCCAGCAGCCCGGTGCTGGGCACCGGGGAGCTGTTTTTT

d_gene: TRBD1
v_gene: TRBV28
abundance: -
j_gene: TRBJ2-7
CDR3aa: CASSLARAGGSYEQYF
CDR3nt: TGTGCCAGCAGCCTTGCCAGGGCAGGGGGTTCGTACGAGCAGTACTTC

d_gene: -
v_gene: TRBV28
abundance: -
j_gene: TRBJ1-1
CDR3aa: CASSSGTVITEAFF
CDR3nt: TGTGCCAGCAGTTCCGGGACGGTGATTACTGAAGCTTTCTTT

d_gene: -
v_gene: TRBV5-4
abundance: -
j_gene: TRBJ2-7
CDR3aa: CASSLNPQGGYEQYF
CDR3nt: TGTGCCAGCAGCTTGAACCCCCAGGGGGGATACGAGCAGTACTTC

d_gene: -
v_gene: TRBV5-1
abundance: -
j_gene: TRBJ2-3
CDR3aa: CASSFSGRAASTDTQYF
CDR3nt: TGCGCCAGCAGCTTTTCAGGTCGGGCGGCGAGTACAGATACGCAGTATTTT

d_gene: -
v_gene: TRBV19
abundance: -
j_gene: TRBJ2-1
CDR3aa: CASSRGDEQFF
CDR3nt: TGTGCCAGTAGTCGGGGAGACGAGCAGTTCTTC

d_gene: TRBD2
v_gene: TRBV5-1
abundance: -
j_gene: TRBJ2-1
CDR3aa: CASSLVGTSGGFGQFF
CDR3nt: TGCGCCAGCAGCTTGGTGGGGACTAGCGGGGGCTTCGGGCAGTTCTTC

d_gene: -
v_gene: TRBV2
abundance: -
j_gene: TRBJ2-6
CDR3aa: CASNRRSSGANVLTF
CDR3nt: TGTGCCAGTAACAGACGAAGCTCTGGGGCCAACGTCCTGACTTTC

d_gene: -
v_gene: TRBV7-6
abundance: -
j_gene: TRBJ2-1
CDR3aa: CASSLAGNTLYNEQFF
CDR3nt: TGTGCCAGCAGCTTAGCGGGGAATACGCTCTACAATGAGCAGTTCTTC

d_gene: TRBD1
v_gene: TRBV29-1
abundance: -
j_gene: TRBJ2-7
CDR3aa: CSARIWDSSYEQYF
CDR3nt: TGCAGCGCGAGGATCTGGGACAGCTCCTACGAGCAGTACTTC

d_gene: TRBD1
v_gene: TRBV28
abundance: -
j_gene: TRBJ1-2
CDR3aa: CASSLTGGYGYTF
CDR3nt: TGTGCCAGCAGTTTAACAGGGGGCTATGGCTACACCTTC

d_gene: TRBD2
v_gene: TRBV4-2
abundance: -
j_gene: TRBJ2-5
CDR3aa: CASSQDRLAGGQETQYF
CDR3nt: TGTGCCAGCAGCCAAGATCGACTAGCGGGGGGACAAGAGACCCAGTACTTC

d_gene: TRBD2
v_gene: TRBV6-6
abundance: -
j_gene: TRBJ2-5
CDR3aa: CASRNWRGQETQYF
CDR3nt: TGTGCCAGCCGTAATTGGCGGGGGCAAGAGACCCAGTACTTC

d_gene: -
v_gene: TRBV19
abundance: -
j_gene: TRBJ1-2
CDR3aa: CASRESYGYTF
CDR3nt: TGTGCCAGTAGGGAGAGCTATGGCTACACCTTC

d_gene: -
v_gene: TRBV9
abundance: -
j_gene: TRBJ2-5
CDR3aa: CASSGGYETQYF
CDR3nt: TGTGCCAGCAGTGGGGGTTATGAGACCCAGTACTTC

d_gene: -
v_gene: TRBV4-1
abundance: few
j_gene: TRBJ1-5
CDR3aa: CASSQDAIPNQPQHF
CDR3nt: TGCGCCAGCAGCCAAGACGCCATCCCCAATCAGCCCCAGCATTTT

d_gene: TRBD1
v_gene: TRBV11-2
abundance: few
j_gene: TRBJ2-7
CDR3aa: CASSGRDRGLYEQYF
CDR3nt: TGTGCCAGCAGCGGCCGGGACAGGGGGCTCTACGAGCAGTACTTC

d_gene: -
v_gene: TRBV7-2
abundance: once
j_gene: TRBJ2-6
CDR3aa: CASSSGGSGANVLTF
CDR3nt: TGTGCCAGCAGCTCCGGGGGCTCTGGGGCCAACGTCCTGACTTTC